These 11 T cell receptor beta chains originate from one sample sequenced in a study of vaccination and CD4 T cells after COVID-19. The Oncomine TCR Beta short-read assay sequenced DNA from cultured CD4+ T cells. TCRdb called the PCR reads again in MiXCR, with one record for every CDR3 protein. The sample lists about 14,000 distinct CDR3 sequences, roughly 61% seen once, with approximately 19% in the top ten. As for treatment: approximately 9-day PBMC culture with coronavirus spike peptide pools or control peptides (ViraFEST assay). Their cognate antigens are unknown. Input material: CD4+ T cells from blood, cultured in vitro. Receptors originate from a human donor who had recovered from COVID-19.

The chain is built from TRBV5-1 and TRBJ1-1; no clear D. The germline V gene encodes CDR1 SGHRS and CDR2 YFSETQ. The CDR3 has 14 amino acids. Trimming took off 4 bases at V and 4 bases at J, with 14 bases between the two ends. The CDR3 reads CASSLLGHATEAFF. CDR3 sequence (DNA): TGCGCCAGCAGCCTGTTAGGGCACGCCACTGAAGCTTTCTTT. Combining the CDR3 with reference TRBV5-1 and TRBJ1-1 gives the whole variable domain KAGVTQTPRYLIKTRGQQVTLSCSPISGHRSVSWYQQTPGQGLQFLFEYFSETQRNKGNFPGRFSGRQFSNSRSEMNVSTLELGDSALYLCASSLLGHATEAFFGQGTRLTVV.

With respect to this clonotype: At one end, the junction sequence differs from germline, possibly due to a read error. This chain links TRBV19 with TRBJ2-7, with D perhaps TRBD1 or TRBD2 (5 bases each). The CDR3 consists of 12 residues. Germline CDR1 and CDR2: LNHDA and SQIVND (reference sequence). CDR3 amino acids: CASNGGGYEQYF. CDR3 in DNA: TGCGCCAGTAACGGTGGGGGCTACGAGCAGTACTTC.

CDR3 in DNA: TGTGCCACCAGTGATCCGCGGACGGCGGGGGCCTACGAGCAGTACTTC. Translated: CATSDPRTAGAYEQYF. The chain is built from TRBV24-1 and TRBJ2-7; TRBD2 agrees at 7 bases. This CDR3 spans 16 amino acids. The germline V gene has CDR1 KGHDR and CDR2 SFDVKD. Trimming took 3 bases from V and 2 from J; bases not matched to a gene: 9.

This clonotype was counted a few times. This chain connects TRBV20-1 to TRBJ2-7; 10 positions match TRBD2. Germline CDR1 and CDR2: DFQATT and SNEGSKA (reference sequence). The ends lost 3 bases at V and 1 base at J; junction bases unmatched: 9. This CDR3 is 16 amino acids long. The CDR3 region has the DNA TGCAGTGCTAGGGGGCCCCTAGCGGGGGTTTCCTACGAGCAGTACTTC. As protein: CSARGPLAGVSYEQYF.

The rearrangement joins TRBV20-1 to TRBJ1-5, with D perhaps matching TRBD1 (5 bases). The length of the CDR3 is 14 residues. The germline V and J ends were trimmed by 3 bases and 1 base, with 10 bases remaining between them. Per germline, CDR1 DFQATT and CDR2 SNEGSKA (reference sequence). The CDR3 DNA is TGCAGTGCTAGTGTATCAGGGAGCAATCAGCCCCAGCATTTT. Its protein product is CSASVSGSNQPQHF.

This rearrangement joins TRBV20-1 to TRBJ1-3, with D unclear. The V end lost 1 base, the J end lost 3 bases, and 7 bases lay between the germline ends. The CDR3 is 13 amino acids. CDR1 is DFQATT, CDR2 SNEGSKA, per germline (reference sequence). CDR3 residues: CSARAPGGNTIYF. The CDR3 coding sequence is TGCAGTGCTAGAGCTCCGGGTGGAAACACCATATATTTT.

The V call is TRBV12-2, the J call TRBJ1-2. TRBV12-2 corresponds to a pseudogene. The CDR3 runs to 14 residues. CDR3 sequence: CASRSPGRGGGYTF. Here the CDR3 DNA reads TGTGCAAGTCGCTCTCCTGGGAGGGGAGGAGGCTACACCTTC.

The chain uses TRBV19 and TRBJ1-1, with D perhaps TRBD1 (6 bases). The V gene's germline CDR1 is LNHDA and CDR2 SQIVND (reference sequence). Deletions cut 4 bases from V and 0 bases from J, with 15 bases between. The CDR3 runs to 16 residues. Written as DNA, the CDR3 is TGTGCCAGTAGTAGAACTTCCGGGACACTGAACACTGAAGCTTTCTTT. Translated: CASSRTSGTLNTEAFF.

The chain employs TRBV6-1 and TRBJ2-2, with D possibly TRBD1 on 6 matching bases. The CDR3 has 14 amino acids. Germline V gene lookup returns CDR1 MNHNS and CDR2 SASEGT. Trimming took 9 bases from V and 2 from J, leaving 13 bases between them. The CDR3 loop is CASVGQSNTGELFF. The CDR3 nucleotides are TGTGCCAGTGTAGGACAGTCAAACACCGGGGAGCTGTTTTTT.

This clonotype appeared once. The chain employs TRBV12-3 or TRBV12-4 and TRBJ2-7, with TRBD1 matching 10 bases. J lost 9 bases, V lost 4 bases, and 6 bases had no gene match. The CDR3 consists of 13 residues. The CDR3 nucleotides read TGTGCCAGCAGTTCAATCCGACAGGGGGCGCAGTACTTC. Its protein product is CASSSIRQGAQYF.

This chain joins TRBV20-1 and TRBJ2-1; 9 nucleotides match TRBD2. This CDR3 region has 14 residues. The V gene end was trimmed by 3 bases and the J gene end by 9 bases; junction bases not matched to a gene: 9. Germline V gene lookup returns CDR1 DFQATT and CDR2 SNEGSKA (reference sequence). CDR3 nucleotide sequence: TGCAGTGCTAGCCGAGCGGGAGGCCCCCGTGAGCAGTTCTTC. Encoded protein: CSASRAGGPREQFF.